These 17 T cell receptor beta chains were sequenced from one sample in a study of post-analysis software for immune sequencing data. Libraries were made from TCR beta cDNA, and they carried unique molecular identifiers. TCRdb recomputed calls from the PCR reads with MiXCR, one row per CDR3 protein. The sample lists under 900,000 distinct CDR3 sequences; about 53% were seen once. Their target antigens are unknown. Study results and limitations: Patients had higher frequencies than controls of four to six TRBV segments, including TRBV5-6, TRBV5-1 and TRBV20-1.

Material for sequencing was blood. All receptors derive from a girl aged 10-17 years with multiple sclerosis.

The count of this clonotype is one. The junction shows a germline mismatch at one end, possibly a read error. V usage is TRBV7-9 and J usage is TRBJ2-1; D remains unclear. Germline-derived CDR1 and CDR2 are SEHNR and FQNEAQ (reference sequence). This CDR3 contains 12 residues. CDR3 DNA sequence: TGTGCCAGCAGCTTAGCGGAGAATGGGCAGTTCTTC. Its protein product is CASSLAENGQFF.

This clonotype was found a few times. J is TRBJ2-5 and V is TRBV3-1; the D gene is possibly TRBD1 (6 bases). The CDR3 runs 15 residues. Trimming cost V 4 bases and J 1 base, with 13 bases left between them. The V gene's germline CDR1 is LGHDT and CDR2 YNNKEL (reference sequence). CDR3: CASSRRTAIQETQYF. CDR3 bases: TGTGCCAGCAGCCGAAGGACAGCCATCCAAGAGACCCAGTACTTC.

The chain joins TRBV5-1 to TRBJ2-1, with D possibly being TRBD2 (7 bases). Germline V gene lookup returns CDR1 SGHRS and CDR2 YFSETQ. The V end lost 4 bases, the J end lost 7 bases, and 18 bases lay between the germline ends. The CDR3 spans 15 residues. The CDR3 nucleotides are TGCGCCAGCAGCCCCTTTGGGGGGGCGAGGAATGAGCAGTTCTTC. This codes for CASSPFGGARNEQFF.

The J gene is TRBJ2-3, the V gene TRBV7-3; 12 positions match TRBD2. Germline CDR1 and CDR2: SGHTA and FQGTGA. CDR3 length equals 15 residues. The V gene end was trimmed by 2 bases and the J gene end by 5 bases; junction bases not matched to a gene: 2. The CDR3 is CASSLSSGRVDTQYF. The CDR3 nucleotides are TGTGCCAGCAGCTTATCTAGCGGGAGGGTAGATACGCAGTATTTT.

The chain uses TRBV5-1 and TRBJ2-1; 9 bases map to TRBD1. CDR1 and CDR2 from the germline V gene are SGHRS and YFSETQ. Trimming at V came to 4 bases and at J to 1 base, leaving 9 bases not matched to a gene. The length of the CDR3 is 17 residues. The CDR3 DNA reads TGCGCCAGCAGCGCACCACCCGGGACAGGGTCCTACAATGAGCAGTTCTTC. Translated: CASSAPPGTGSYNEQFF. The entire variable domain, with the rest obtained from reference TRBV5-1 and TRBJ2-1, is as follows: KAGVTQTPRYLIKTRGQQVTLSCSPISGHRSVSWYQQTPGQGLQFLFEYFSETQRNKGNFPGRFSGRQFSNSRSEMNVSTLELGDSALYLCASSAPPGTGSYNEQFFGPGTRLTVL.

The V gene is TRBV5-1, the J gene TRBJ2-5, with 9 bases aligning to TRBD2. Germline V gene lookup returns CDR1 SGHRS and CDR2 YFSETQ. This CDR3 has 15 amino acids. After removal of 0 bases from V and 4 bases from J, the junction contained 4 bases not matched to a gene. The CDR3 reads CASSLDLAGSETQYF. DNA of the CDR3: TGCGCCAGCAGCTTGGATCTAGCGGGGTCAGAGACCCAGTACTTC.

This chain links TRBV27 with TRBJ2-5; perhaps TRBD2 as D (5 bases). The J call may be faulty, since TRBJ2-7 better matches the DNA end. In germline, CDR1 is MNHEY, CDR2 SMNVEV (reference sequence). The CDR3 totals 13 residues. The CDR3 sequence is CASSLTRRNEQYF. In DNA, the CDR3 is TGTGCCAGCAGTTTGACACGGAGGAACGAGCAGTACTTC.

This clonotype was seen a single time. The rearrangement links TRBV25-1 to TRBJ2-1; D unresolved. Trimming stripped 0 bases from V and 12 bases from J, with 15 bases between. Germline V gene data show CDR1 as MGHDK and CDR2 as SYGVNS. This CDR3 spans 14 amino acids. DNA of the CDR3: TGTGCCAGCAGTGAATATGGAGCCACCCCAGGGCAGTTCTTC. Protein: CASSEYGATPGQFF.

The CDR3 coding sequence is TGTGCCAGCAGTTTAGCGCCGGGCGAGACCCAGTACTTC. Its protein is CASSLAPGETQYF. The rearrangement links TRBV12-3 or TRBV12-4 to TRBJ2-5; no clear D. V lost 0 bases to trimming and J lost 5 bases, with 7 bases between them. CDR3 length: 13 amino acids.

This CDR3 is CSARGPDRVADTQYF. The CDR3 DNA reads as TGCAGTGCTAGAGGACCCGACAGGGTCGCAGATACGCAGTATTTT. V is TRBV20-1 and J is TRBJ2-3; 7 bases match TRBD1. Germline V gives CDR1 DFQATT, CDR2 SNEGSKA (reference sequence). The CDR3 has 15 amino acids. The ends lost 1 base at V and 4 bases at J; junction bases unmatched: 8.

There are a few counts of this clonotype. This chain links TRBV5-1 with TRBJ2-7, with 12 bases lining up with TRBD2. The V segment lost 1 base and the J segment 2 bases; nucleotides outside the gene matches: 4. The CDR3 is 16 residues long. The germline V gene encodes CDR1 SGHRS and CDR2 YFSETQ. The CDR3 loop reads CASSLTRTSGTYEQYF. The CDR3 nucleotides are TGCGCCAGCAGCTTGACCCGGACTAGCGGGACCTACGAGCAGTACTTC.

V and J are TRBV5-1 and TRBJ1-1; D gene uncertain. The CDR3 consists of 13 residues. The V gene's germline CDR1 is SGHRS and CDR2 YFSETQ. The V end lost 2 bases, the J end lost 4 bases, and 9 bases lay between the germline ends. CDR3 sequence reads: CASSFVSGTEAFF. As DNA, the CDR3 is TGCGCCAGCAGCTTCGTCTCGGGCACTGAAGCTTTCTTT.

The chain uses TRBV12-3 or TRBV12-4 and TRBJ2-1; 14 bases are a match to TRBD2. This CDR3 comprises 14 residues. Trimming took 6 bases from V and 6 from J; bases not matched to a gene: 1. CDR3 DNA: TGTGCCAGCAGGGGGACTAGCGGGAGCAATGAGCAGTTCTTC. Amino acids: CASRGTSGSNEQFF.

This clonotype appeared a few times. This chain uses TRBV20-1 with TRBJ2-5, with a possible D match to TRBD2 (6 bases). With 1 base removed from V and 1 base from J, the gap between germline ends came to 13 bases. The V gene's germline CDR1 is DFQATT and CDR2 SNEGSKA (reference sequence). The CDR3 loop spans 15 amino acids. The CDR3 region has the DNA TGCAGTGCTAGAGGCCCGGGACTGCCCCAAGAGACCCAGTACTTC. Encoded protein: CSARGPGLPQETQYF.

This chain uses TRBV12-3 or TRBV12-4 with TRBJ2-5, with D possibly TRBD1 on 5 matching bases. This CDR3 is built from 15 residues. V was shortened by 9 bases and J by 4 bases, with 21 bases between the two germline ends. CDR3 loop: CASTTGPLLGETQYF. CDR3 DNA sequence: TGTGCCAGTACTACAGGACCCCTACTTGGAGAGACCCAGTACTTC.

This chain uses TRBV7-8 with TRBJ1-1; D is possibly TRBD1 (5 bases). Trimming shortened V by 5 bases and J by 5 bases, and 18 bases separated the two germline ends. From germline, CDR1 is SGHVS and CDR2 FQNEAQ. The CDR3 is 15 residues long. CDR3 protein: CASSTRTSRGTEAFF. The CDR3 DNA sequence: TGTGCCAGCAGCACACGGACCTCCCGGGGGACTGAAGCTTTCTTT.

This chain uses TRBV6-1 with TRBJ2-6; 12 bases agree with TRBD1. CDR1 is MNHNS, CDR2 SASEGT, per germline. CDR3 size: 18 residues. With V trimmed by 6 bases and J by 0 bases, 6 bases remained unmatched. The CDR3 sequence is CASSGGDRGPSGANVLTF. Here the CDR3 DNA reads TGTGCCAGCAGCGGGGGGGACAGGGGGCCCTCTGGGGCCAACGTCCTGACTTTC.